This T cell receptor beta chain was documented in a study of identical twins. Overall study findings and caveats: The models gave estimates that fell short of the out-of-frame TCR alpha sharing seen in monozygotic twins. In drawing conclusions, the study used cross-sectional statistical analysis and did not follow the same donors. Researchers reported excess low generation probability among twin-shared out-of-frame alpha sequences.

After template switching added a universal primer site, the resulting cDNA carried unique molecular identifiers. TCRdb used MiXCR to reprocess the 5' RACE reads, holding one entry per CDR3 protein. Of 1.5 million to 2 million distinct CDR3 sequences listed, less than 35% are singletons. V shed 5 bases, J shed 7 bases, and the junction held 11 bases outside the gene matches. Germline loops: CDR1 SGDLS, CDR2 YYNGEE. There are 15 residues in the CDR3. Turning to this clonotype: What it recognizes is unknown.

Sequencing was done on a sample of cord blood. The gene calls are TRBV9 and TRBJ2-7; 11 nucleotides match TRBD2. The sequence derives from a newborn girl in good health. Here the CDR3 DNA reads TGTGCCAGCAGGCAGGGACTAGCGGCCTACAATGAGCAGTACTTC. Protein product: CASRQGLAAYNEQYF.